The following is a T cell receptor (beta chain) sequence with its context. One entry per CDR3 protein results from TCRdb running MiXCR on the PCR reads. This table holds around 11,000 distinct CDR3 sequences, 45% to 50% found once. The data are from a study of immune characterization of retroperitoneal liposarcoma. The CDR3 has 13 amino acids. V was cut by 2 bases and J by 6 bases, with 10 bases left in between. Germline-derived CDR1 and CDR2 are SGHTA and FQGNSA. Sequenced sample: tumor tissue. V usage is TRBV7-2 and J usage is TRBJ1-2; the D is unclear. The clonotype originates from a female donor with retroperitoneal liposarcoma. The CDR3 loop is CASSLQQIDGYTF. The CDR3 DNA is TGTGCCAGCAGCTTACAACAGATCGATGGCTACACCTTC.